The 6 T cell receptor beta chains below come from one sample, sequenced in a study of blood T cell repertoires in COVID-19. Libraries were prepared by immunoSEQ multiplex PCR; TCRdb keeps only in-frame clonotypes and omits some of them. The table lists roughly 260,000 clones, approximately 82% of them singletons, with 3.1% in the top ten. What was sequenced was peripheral blood. All receptors derive from a woman under 30 with acute or convalescent COVID-19.

The V and J genes are TRBV29-1 and TRBJ2-1; D gene uncertain. V was shortened by 3 bases and J by 6 bases, with 9 bases between the two germline ends. There are 12 residues in the CDR3. Germline V CDR1 and CDR2: SQVTM, ANQGSEA. CDR3 residues: CSVDPLSNEQFF. The CDR3 coding sequence is TGCAGCGTTGATCCCCTAAGCAATGAGCAGTTCTTC.

The chain is built from TRBV10-3 and TRBJ2-1, with D possibly being TRBD1 (5 bases). The CDR3 loop spans 15 amino acids. Germline loops: CDR1 ENHRY, CDR2 SYGVKD. V was pared by 10 bases and J by 0 bases, with 16 bases between. The CDR3 reads CATREQALSYNEQFF. In DNA, the CDR3 is TGTGCCACCCGAGAACAGGCGCTCTCCTACAATGAGCAGTTCTTC.

The CDR3 reads CASSPGLAGRGDEQFF. For the CDR3, the DNA is TGTGCCAGCAGCCCGGGACTAGCGGGGAGAGGCGATGAGCAGTTCTTC. The rearrangement links TRBV7-9 to TRBJ2-1, with 13 positions matching TRBD2. Germline CDR1 SEHNR, CDR2 FQNEAQ (reference sequence). The CDR3 loop spans 16 amino acids. The junction had 9 bases not matched to a gene; V was cut back by 5 bases and J by 8 bases. Full variable domain (remainder filled in from reference TRBV7-9 and TRBJ2-1): DTGVSQNPRHKITKRGQNVTFRCDPISEHNRLYWYRQTLGQGPEFLTYFQNEAQLEKSRLLSDRFSAERPKGSFSTLEIQRTEQGDSAMYLCASSPGLAGRGDEQFFGPGTRLTVL.

The genes are TRBV6-6 and TRBJ2-1; possible D gene TRBD2, 5 bases. Germline CDR1 is MNHNY and CDR2 is SVGAGI (reference sequence). This CDR3 is built from 13 residues. Deletions cut 0 bases from V and 9 bases from J, with 9 bases between. The DNA of the CDR3 is TGTGCCAGCAGTTACTCTACGACTATTGAGCAGTTCTTC. It encodes CASSYSTTIEQFF.

This rearrangement joins TRBV18 to TRBJ1-1, with D possibly being TRBD1 (5 bases). The V and J ends lost 0 bases and 6 bases respectively, with 14 bases between them. From germline, CDR1 is KGHSH and CDR2 LQKENI. The CDR3 spans 15 residues. CDR3 sequence (DNA): TGTGCCAGCTCACCACCGTATGTTGCAGGGTCTGAAGCTTTCTTT. Amino acid sequence: CASSPPYVAGSEAFF.

The gene calls are TRBV28 and TRBJ2-3, with 10 bases aligning to TRBD2. Germline CDR1 MDHEN, CDR2 SYDVKM. Trimming at V came to 3 bases and at J to 3 bases, leaving 6 bases not matched to a gene. The CDR3 is made up of 16 amino acids. The CDR3 protein is CASSLGLAGETDTQYF. In DNA, the CDR3 is TGTGCCAGCAGTTTGGGTCTAGCGGGAGAAACAGATACGCAGTATTTT.